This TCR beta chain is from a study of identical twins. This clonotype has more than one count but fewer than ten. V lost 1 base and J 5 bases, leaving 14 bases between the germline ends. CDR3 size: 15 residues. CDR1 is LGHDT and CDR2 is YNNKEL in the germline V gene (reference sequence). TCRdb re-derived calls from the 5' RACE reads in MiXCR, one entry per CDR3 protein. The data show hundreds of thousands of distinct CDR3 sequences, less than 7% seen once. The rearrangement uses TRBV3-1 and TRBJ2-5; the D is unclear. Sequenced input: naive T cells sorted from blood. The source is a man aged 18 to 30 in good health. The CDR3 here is CASSQGPSLMETQYF. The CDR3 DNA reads TGTGCCAGCAGCCAAGGGCCAAGCCTAATGGAGACCCAGTACTTC.